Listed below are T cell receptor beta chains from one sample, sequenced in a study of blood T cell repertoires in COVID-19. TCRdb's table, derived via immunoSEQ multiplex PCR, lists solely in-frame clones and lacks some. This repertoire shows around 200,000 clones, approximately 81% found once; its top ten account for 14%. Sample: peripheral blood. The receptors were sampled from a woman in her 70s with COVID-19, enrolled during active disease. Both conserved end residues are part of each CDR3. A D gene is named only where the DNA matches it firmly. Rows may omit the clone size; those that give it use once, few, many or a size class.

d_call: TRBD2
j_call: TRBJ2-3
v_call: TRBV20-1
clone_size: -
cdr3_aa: CSFGTTFFSYF
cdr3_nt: TGCAGTTTCGGGACTACTTTTTTCAGTTATTTT

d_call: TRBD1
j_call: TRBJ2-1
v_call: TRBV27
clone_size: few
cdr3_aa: CASSLSWTGGYNEQFF
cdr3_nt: TGTGCCAGCAGTTTATCCTGGACAGGGGGGTACAATGAGCAGTTCTTC

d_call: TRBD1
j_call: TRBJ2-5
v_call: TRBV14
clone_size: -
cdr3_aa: CASSPGTVSWGETQYF
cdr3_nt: TGTGCCAGCAGCCCCGGGACAGTGTCTTGGGGAGAGACCCAGTACTTC

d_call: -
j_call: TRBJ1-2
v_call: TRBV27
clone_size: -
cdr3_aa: CASSFEANYGYTF
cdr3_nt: TGTGCCAGCAGTTTTGAGGCTAACTATGGCTACACCTTC

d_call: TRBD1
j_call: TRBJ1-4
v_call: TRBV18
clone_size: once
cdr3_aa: CASSPDRGNEKLFF
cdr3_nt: TGTGCCAGCTCTCCGGACAGGGGGAATGAAAAACTGTTTTTT

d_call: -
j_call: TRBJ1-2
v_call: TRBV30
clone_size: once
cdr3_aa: CAWSDLGYGYTF
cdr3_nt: TGTGCCTGGAGTGACCTAGGCTATGGCTACACCTTC

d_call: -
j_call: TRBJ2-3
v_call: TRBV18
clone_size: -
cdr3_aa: CASSPPSGSLNTQYF
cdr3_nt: TGTGCCAGCTCACCACCGAGTGGGAGTTTGAATACGCAGTATTTT

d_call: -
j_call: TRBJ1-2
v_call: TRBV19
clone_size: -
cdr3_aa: CASSTSPGRGVGYTF
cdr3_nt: TGTGCCAGTAGTACCTCCCCCGGGAGGGGGGTAGGCTACACCTTC

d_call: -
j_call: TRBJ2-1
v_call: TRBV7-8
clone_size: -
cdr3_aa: CASSPRDSGWANEQFF
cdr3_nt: TGTGCCAGCAGCCCCCGGGACTCCGGTTGGGCCAATGAGCAGTTCTTC

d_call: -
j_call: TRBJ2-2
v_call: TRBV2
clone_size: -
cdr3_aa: CASSEARGGELFF
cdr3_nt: TGTGCCAGCAGTGAAGCAAGGGGCGGGGAGCTGTTTTTT

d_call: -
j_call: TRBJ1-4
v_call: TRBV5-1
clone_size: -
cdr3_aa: CASSSQGNNEKLFF
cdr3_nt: TGCGCCAGCAGCTCTCAGGGGAATAATGAAAAACTGTTTTTT

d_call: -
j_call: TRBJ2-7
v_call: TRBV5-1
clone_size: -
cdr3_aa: CASSLDPAVSYEQYF
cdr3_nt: TGCGCCAGCAGCTTGGATCCAGCGGTCTCCTACGAGCAGTACTTC

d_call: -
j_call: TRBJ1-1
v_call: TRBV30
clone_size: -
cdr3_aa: CAWMAIVNTEAFF
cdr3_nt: TGTGCCTGGATGGCCATCGTGAACACTGAAGCTTTCTTT

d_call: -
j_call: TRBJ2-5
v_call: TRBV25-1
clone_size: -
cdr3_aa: CASSDLAETQYF
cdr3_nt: TGTGCCAGCAGTGATCTAGCCGAGACCCAGTACTTC

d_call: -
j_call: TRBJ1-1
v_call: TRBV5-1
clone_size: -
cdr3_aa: CASSSDGMNTEAFF
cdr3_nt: TGCGCCAGCAGCAGCGACGGTATGAACACTGAAGCTTTCTTT

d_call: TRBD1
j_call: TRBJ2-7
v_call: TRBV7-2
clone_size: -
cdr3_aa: CASSFGQVPYEQYF
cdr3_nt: TGTGCCAGCAGCTTTGGACAGGTGCCCTACGAGCAGTACTTC

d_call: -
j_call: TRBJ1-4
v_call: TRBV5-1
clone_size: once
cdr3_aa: CASSPREAFDEKLFF
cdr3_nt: TGCGCCAGCAGCCCCAGGGAAGCTTTTGATGAAAAACTGTTTTTT

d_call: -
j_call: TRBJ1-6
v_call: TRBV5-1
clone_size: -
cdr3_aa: CASSWGDTENSPLHF
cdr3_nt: TGCGCCAGCAGCTGGGGGGATACAGAAAATTCACCCCTCCACTTT

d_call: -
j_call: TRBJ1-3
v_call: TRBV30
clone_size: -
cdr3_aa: CAWSVGGAVTTRNTIYF
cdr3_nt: TGTGCCTGGAGTGTAGGTGGGGCCGTCACGACCCGAAACACCATATATTTT

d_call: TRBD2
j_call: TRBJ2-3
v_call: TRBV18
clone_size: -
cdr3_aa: CASSPPGGRGRDTQYF
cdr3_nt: TGTGCCAGCTCACCACCTGGCGGGAGGGGAAGAGATACGCAGTATTTT

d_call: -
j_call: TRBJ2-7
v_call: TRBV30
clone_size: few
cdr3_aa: CAWNPGGSYEQYF
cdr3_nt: TGTGCCTGGAACCCCGGCGGGTCCTACGAGCAGTACTTC

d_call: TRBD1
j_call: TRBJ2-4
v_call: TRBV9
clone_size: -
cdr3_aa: CASSPRQGSYELNIQYF
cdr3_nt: TGTGCCAGCAGCCCCCGACAGGGTTCATATGAATTAAACATTCAGTACTTC

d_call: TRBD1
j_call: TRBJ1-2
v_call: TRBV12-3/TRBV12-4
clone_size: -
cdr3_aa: CASSPPGGYGYTF
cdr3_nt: TGTGCCAGCAGTCCCCCAGGGGGCTATGGCTACACCTTC

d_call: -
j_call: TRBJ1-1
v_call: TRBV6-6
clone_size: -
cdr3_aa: CASSHRGGVVDTEAFF
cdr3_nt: TGTGCCAGCAGCCACCGTGGGGGCGTTGTGGACACTGAAGCTTTCTTT

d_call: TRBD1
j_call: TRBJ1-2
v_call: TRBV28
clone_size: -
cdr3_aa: CASSFRGRGGGYTF
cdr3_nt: TGTGCCAGCAGTTTTAGGGGGCGTGGAGGGGGCTACACCTTC

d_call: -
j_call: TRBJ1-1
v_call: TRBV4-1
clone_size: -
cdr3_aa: CASSHAGQKNTEAFF
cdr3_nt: TGCGCCAGCAGCCACGCAGGACAGAAGAACACTGAAGCTTTCTTT

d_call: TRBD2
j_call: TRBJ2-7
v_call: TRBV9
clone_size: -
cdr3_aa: CASSPRTSGRAYEQYF
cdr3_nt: TGTGCCAGCAGCCCCCGGACTAGCGGGAGAGCCTACGAGCAGTACTTC

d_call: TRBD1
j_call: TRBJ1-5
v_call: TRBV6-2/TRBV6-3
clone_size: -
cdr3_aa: CASSQTGTRNQPQHF
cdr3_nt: TGTGCCAGCAGCCAGACAGGGACGCGCAATCAGCCCCAGCATTTT

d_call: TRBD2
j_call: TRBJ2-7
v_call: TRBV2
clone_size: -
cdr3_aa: CASNGGGAPYEQYF
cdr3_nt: TGTGCCAGCAACGGGGGAGGGGCCCCCTACGAGCAGTACTTC

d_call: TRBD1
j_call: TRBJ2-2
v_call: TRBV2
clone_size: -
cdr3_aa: CASKVRGQTGELFF
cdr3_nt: TGTGCCAGCAAGGTCAGGGGGCAGACCGGGGAGCTGTTTTTT